The clone carrying this T cell receptor beta chain was recorded many times. Using unique molecular identifiers, the investigators prepared the TCRbeta library. From the PCR reads, TCRdb called clonotypes with MiXCR, one entry per CDR3 protein. The repertoire includes a few hundred thousand distinct CDR3 sequences, roughly a tenth of them detected once, and 5.1% sits in the top ten. The data derive from a study of T-cell reconstitution after alpha-beta-depleted transplantation in children. In germline, CDR1 is SGDLS, CDR2 YYNGEE. The CDR3 extends over 14 amino acids. After removal of 0 bases from V and 4 bases from J, the junction contained 4 bases not matched to a gene.

This receptor was obtained from a human donor who donated a stem cell graft to a child with SCID. The material sequenced was PBMCs from the stem cell graft donor, taken from the stem cell graft. J is TRBJ2-7 and V is TRBV9; 7 positions match TRBD2. The CDR3 sequence is CASSVDPGGYEQYF. The CDR3 DNA follows: TGTGCCAGCAGCGTAGACCCGGGGGGTTACGAGCAGTACTTC.